This TCR beta chain was identified in a study of cytomegalovirus exposure and HLA in healthy donors. Study-level findings and limits: Later work found most CMV-associated TCR beta chains apparently HLA-restricted.

Primers included in the PCR were 60 Vbeta and 13 Jbeta primers. TCRdb's copy holds only in-frame clones and misses some; the assay was immunoSEQ multiplex PCR. The sample includes some 110,000 clones. As to this clone: Its antigen is unidentified.

The junction had 8 bases not matched to a gene; V was cut back by 0 bases and J by 3 bases. Germline V CDR1 and CDR2: SGDLS, YYNGEE. The CDR3 runs 16 residues. The sequence was collected from a man aged 40-49 years in good health and CMV-seropositive. Input material: PBMCs. The chain employs TRBV9 and TRBJ2-5; 7 nucleotides agree with TRBD1. CDR3 protein: CASSVGGGRGEETQYF. CDR3 sequence (DNA): TGTGCCAGCAGCGTAGGAGGGGGCAGGGGTGAAGAGACCCAGTACTTC.